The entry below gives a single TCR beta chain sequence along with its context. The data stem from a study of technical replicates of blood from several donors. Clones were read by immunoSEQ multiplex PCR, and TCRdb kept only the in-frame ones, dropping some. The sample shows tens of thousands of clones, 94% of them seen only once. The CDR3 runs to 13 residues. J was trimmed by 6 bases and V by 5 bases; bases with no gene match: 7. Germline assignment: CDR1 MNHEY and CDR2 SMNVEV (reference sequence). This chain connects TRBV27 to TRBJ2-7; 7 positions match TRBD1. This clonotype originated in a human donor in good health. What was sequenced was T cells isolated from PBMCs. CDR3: CASSPGTAIEQYF. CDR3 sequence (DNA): TGTGCCAGCAGTCCAGGGACAGCTATCGAGCAGTACTTC.